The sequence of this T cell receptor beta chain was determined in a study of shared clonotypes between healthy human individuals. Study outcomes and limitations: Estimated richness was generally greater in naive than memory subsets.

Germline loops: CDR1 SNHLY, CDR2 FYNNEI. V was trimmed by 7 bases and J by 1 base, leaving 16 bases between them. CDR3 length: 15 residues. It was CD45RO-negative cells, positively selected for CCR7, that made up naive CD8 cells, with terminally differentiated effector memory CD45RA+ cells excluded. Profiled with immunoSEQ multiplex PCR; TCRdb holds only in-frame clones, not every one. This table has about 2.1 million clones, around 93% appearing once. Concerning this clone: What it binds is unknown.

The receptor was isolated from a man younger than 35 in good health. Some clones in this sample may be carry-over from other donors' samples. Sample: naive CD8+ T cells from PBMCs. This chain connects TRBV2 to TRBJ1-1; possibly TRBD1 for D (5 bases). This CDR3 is CASTPRGGANTEAFF. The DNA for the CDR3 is TGTGCCAGCACCCCGAGGGGAGGAGCGAACACTGAAGCTTTCTTT.